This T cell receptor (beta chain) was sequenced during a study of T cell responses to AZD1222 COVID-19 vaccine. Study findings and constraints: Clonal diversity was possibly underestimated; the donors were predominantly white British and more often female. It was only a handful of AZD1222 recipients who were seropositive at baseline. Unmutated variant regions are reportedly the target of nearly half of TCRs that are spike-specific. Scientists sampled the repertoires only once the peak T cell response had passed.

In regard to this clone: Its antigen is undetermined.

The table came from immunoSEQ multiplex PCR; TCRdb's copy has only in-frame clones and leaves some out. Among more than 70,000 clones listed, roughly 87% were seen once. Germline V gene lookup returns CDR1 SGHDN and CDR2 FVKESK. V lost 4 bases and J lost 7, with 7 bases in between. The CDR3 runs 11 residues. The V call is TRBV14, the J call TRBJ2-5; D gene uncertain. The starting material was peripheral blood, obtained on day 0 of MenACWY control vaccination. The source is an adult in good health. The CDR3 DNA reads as TGTGCCAGCAGCCCTTCAGTGACCCAGTACTTC. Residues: CASSPSVTQYF.